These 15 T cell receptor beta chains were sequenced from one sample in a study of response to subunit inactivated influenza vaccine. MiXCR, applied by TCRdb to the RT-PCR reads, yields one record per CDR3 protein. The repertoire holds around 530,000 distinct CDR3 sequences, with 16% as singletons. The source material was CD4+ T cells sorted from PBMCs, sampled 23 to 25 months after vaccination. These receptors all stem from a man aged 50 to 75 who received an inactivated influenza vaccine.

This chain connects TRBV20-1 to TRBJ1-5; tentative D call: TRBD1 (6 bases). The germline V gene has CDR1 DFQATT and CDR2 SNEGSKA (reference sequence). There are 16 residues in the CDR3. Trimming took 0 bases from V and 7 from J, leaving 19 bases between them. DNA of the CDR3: TGCAGTGCTAGAGATCCGGGCAGGGGATTAGGGCAGCCCCAGCATTTT. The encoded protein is CSARDPGRGLGQPQHF.

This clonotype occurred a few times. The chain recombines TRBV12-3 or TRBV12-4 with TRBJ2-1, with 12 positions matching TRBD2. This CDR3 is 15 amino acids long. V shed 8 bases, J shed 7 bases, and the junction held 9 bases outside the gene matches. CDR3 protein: CASGPTSGRWNEQFF. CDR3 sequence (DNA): TGTGCCAGCGGGCCGACTAGCGGGAGATGGAATGAGCAGTTCTTC.

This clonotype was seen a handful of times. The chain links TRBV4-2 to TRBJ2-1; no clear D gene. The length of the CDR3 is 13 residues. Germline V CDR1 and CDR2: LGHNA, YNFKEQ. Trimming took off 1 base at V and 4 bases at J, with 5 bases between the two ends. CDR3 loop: CASSQVGYNEQFF. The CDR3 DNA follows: TGTGCCAGCAGCCAAGTGGGTTACAATGAGCAGTTCTTC.

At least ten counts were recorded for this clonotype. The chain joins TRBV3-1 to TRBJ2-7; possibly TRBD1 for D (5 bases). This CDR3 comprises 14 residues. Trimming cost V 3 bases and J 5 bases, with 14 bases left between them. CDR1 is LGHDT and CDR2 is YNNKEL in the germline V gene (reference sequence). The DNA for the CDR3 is TGTGCCAGCAGCCATGGGGCTGTTACCCACGAGCAGTACTTC. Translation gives CASSHGAVTHEQYF.

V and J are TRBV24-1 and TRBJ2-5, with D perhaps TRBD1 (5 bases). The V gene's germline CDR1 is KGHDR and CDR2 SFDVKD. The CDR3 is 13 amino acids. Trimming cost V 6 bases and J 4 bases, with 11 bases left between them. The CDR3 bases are TGTGCCACCAGTAAGGGGCAAGGAGAGACCCAGTACTTC. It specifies CATSKGQGETQYF.

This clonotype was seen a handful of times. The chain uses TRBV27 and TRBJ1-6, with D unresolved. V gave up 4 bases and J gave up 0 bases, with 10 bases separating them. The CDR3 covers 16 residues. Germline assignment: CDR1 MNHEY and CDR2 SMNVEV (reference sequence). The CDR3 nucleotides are TGTGCCAGCAGTTGGGCACAGAGCTCCTATAATTCACCCCTCCACTTT. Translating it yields CASSWAQSSYNSPLHF.

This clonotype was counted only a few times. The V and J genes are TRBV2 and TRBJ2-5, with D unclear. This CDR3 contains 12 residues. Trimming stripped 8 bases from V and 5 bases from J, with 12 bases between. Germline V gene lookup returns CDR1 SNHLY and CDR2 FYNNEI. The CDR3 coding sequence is TGTGCCAGCCCCAGACAACGGGAGACCCAGTACTTC. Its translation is CASPRQRETQYF.

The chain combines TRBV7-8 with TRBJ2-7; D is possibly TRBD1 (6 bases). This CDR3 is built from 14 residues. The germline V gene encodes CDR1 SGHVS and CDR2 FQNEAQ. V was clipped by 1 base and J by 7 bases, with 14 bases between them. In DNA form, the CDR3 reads TGTGCCAGCAGCTTAGTCAAGACAGGAGGTGAGCAGTACTTC. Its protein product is CASSLVKTGGEQYF.

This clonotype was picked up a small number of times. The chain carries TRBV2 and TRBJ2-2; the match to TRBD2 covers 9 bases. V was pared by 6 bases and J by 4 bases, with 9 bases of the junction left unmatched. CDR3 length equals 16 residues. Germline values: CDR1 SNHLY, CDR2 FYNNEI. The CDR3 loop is CASRGPLAGFTGELFF. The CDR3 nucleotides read TGTGCCAGCAGGGGCCCCCTAGCGGGGTTCACCGGGGAGCTGTTTTTT.

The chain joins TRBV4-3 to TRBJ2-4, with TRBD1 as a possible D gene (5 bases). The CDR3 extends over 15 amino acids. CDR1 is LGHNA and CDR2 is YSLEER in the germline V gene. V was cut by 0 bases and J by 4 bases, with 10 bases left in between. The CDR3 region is CASSQDKQEKNIQYF. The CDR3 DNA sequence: TGCGCCAGCAGCCAAGATAAACAGGAAAAAAACATTCAGTACTTC.

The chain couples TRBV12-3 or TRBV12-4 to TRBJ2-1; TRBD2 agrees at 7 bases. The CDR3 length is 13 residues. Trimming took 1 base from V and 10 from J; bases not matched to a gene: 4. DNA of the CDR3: TGTGCCAGCAGTTTAGGGGGGGGATGGGAGCAGTTCTTC. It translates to CASSLGGGWEQFF.

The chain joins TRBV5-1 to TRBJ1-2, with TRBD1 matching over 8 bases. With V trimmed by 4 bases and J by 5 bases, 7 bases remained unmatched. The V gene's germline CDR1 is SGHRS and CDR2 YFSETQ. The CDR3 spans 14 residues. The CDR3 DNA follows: TGCGCCAGCAGCCCGGGACAGGTCGGGTATGGCTACACCTTC. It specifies CASSPGQVGYGYTF.

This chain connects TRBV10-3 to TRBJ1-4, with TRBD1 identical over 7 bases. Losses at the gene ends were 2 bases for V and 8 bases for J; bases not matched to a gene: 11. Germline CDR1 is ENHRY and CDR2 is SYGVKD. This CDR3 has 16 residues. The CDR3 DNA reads TGTGCCATCAGTGAGGGGATGACAGGGACACGCGAAAAACTGTTTTTT. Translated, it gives CAISEGMTGTREKLFF.

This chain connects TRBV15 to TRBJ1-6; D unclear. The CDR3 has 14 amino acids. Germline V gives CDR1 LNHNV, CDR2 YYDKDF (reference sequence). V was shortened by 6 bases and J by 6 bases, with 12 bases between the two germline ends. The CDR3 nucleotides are TGTGCCACCAGTCCAAGTGGGCTTAATTCACCCCTCCACTTT. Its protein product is CATSPSGLNSPLHF.

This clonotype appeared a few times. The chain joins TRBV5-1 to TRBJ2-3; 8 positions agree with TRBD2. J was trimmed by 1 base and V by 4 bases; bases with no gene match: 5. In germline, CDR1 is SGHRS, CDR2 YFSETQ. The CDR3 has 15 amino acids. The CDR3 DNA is TGCGCCAGCAGCAGAGCGGGGGACCGCACAGATACGCAGTATTTT. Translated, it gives CASSRAGDRTDTQYF.